Detailed here is one T cell receptor beta chain. What it recognizes is unknown. The CDR3 has 15 amino acids. In germline, CDR1 is SEHNR, CDR2 FQNEAQ (reference sequence). After removal of 5 bases from V and 2 bases from J, the junction contained 5 bases not matched to a gene. The data were taken from a study of T-cell memory formation after mild COVID-19. Study-wide results and caveats: CD8+ contracting clones occupied EMRA, while CD4+ ones occupied mainly CM and EM.

TCRdb ran MiXCR on the 5' RACE reads and lists one entry per CDR3 protein. The table includes 540,000 or so distinct CDR3 sequences, roughly 22% detected once. The TCR originated in an adult woman who had mild COVID-19 (a few samples of this study predate the infection). Cell type and time point are not known. The sequencing sample was made of PBMCs or a T cell subset sorted from them (not recorded which). This chain connects TRBV7-9 to TRBJ2-2; 7 bases match TRBD1. The CDR3: CASSHRQGNTGELFF. For the CDR3, the DNA is TGTGCCAGCAGCCATCGACAGGGAAACACCGGGGAGCTGTTTTTT.